The next 30 T cell receptor beta chains were all read from a single sample in a study of T cell repertoires in cytomegalovirus infection. Which antigens these TCRs recognize remains unknown. TCRdb ran MiXCR on the reads and lists one entry per CDR3 protein. This table has some 350,000 distinct CDR3 sequences, about 32% appearing once. The source material was cultured PBMCs, sampled from culture after CMV antigen stimulation. The receptors stem from a human donor in good health (CMV status not recorded). Some clones in this sample may be carry-over from other donors' samples.

This clonotype was counted ten times or more. This chain uses TRBV7-2 with TRBJ2-7, with no clear D. Germline V gene data show CDR1 as SGHTA and CDR2 as FQGNSA. Trimming removed 1 base at V and 0 bases at J, with 10 bases between. The CDR3 contains 15 residues. CDR3 sequence (DNA): TGTGCCAGCAGCTTAGAGTTGCACGACTCCTACGAGCAGTACTTC. As protein: CASSLELHDSYEQYF. Full variable domain (rest looked up from reference TRBV7-2 and TRBJ2-7): GAGVSQSPSNKVTEKGKDVELRCDPISGHTALYWYRQSLGQGLEFLIYFQGNSAPDKSGLPSDRFSAERTGGSVSTLTIQRTQQEDSAVYLCASSLELHDSYEQYFGPGTRLTVT.

The chain uses TRBV6-1 and TRBJ1-1; TRBD1 matches at 9 bases. CDR1 MNHNS and CDR2 SASEGT come from the germline V gene. The CDR3 length is 12 residues. J gave up 4 bases and V 8 bases, and 2 bases lay outside the gene matches. Here the CDR3 DNA reads TGTGCCAGCCGGACAGGGGCCACTGAAGCTTTCTTT. It codes for CASRTGATEAFF.

The V and J genes are TRBV7-6 and TRBJ2-1; 7 bases are shared with TRBD2. This CDR3 has 22 residues. Looked up from germline, CDR1 is SGHVS and CDR2 is FNYEAQ. The J segment lost 0 bases and the V segment lost 1 base, leaving 21 bases of the junction unmatched. CDR3 DNA: TGTGCCAGCAGCTTAGTCAACCGTCTCGCTAGCGGCGGCGACCGCTCCTACAATGAGCAGTTCTTC. Protein: CASSLVNRLASGGDRSYNEQFF.

This clonotype has more than one count but fewer than ten. This chain joins TRBV4-3 and TRBJ1-6; 7 bases match TRBD1. CDR1 and CDR2 (germline): LGHNA, YSLEER. The V segment lost 3 bases and the J segment 0 bases; nucleotides outside the gene matches: 8. This CDR3 is built from 18 residues. The CDR3 region is CASSQYRRGRSYNSPLHF. The CDR3 bases are TGCGCCAGCAGCCAGTACCGAAGGGGGCGCTCCTATAATTCACCCCTCCACTTT.

V is TRBV10-3 and J is TRBJ2-2, with 14 bases lining up with TRBD2. Germline CDR1 reads ENHRY; CDR2 reads SYGVKD. The CDR3 is 17 amino acids. V gave up 6 bases and J gave up 1 base; unmatched junction bases: 4. CDR3 sequence reads: CAIRVGTSGGNTGELFF. CDR3 in DNA: TGTGCCATCAGGGTCGGGACTAGCGGGGGGAACACCGGGGAGCTGTTTTTT.

This clonotype turned up a few times. The V call is TRBV14, the J call TRBJ2-1; possible D gene TRBD1, 6 bases. CDR3 length: 20 residues. From germline, CDR1 is SGHDN and CDR2 FVKESK. The V end lost 4 bases, the J end lost 0 bases, and 25 bases lay between the germline ends. This chain's CDR3 is CASSPQPTTGTLYSYNEQFF. DNA for the CDR3: TGTGCCAGCAGCCCGCAGCCTACGACAGGAACACTATACTCCTACAATGAGCAGTTCTTC. Full variable domain (rest looked up from reference TRBV14 and TRBJ2-1): EAGVTQFPSHSVIEKGQTVTLRCDPISGHDNLYWYRRVMGKEIKFLLHFVKESKQDESGMPNNRFLAERTGGTYSTLKVQPAELEDSGVYFCASSPQPTTGTLYSYNEQFFGPGTRLTVL.

This clonotype was counted between two and nine times. V is TRBV12-3 or TRBV12-4 and J is TRBJ1-2; 9 bases match TRBD1. The V gene end was trimmed by 2 bases and the J gene end by 4 bases; junction bases not matched to a gene: 5. This CDR3 comprises 15 residues. The CDR3 loop reads CASSLQDRGLYGYTF. Here the CDR3 DNA reads TGTGCCAGCAGTTTACAGGACAGGGGCCTCTATGGCTACACCTTC.

This clonotype showed up just a few times. This rearrangement joins TRBV6-6 to TRBJ2-3; 14 nucleotides align to TRBD2. CDR1 and CDR2 (germline): MNHNY, SVGAGI (reference sequence). V trimming: 5 bases; J trimming: 1 base; junction bases outside the gene matches: 8. The CDR3 runs 18 residues. The CDR3 DNA is TGTGCCAGCAGTCACGGGACTAGCGGGAGTCGGCGCACAGATACGCAGTATTTT. Residues: CASSHGTSGSRRTDTQYF.

The rearrangement uses TRBV10-3 and TRBJ1-5, with D possibly TRBD1 on 5 matching bases. Germline assignment: CDR1 ENHRY and CDR2 SYGVKD. CDR3 size: 15 residues. V was clipped by 3 bases and J by 6 bases, with 15 bases between them. CDR3 in amino acids: CAISEGAGAGQPQHF. CDR3 DNA sequence: TGTGCCATCAGTGAAGGGGCCGGGGCCGGTCAGCCCCAGCATTTT.

CDR3 in DNA: TGTGCCAGCAGCCGCGGGGGACAGGCTCCAAGGGGCGGGGAGCTGTTTTTT. It encodes CASSRGGQAPRGGELFF. The V and J genes are TRBV7-2 and TRBJ2-2; tentatively, D is TRBD1 (8 bases). Trimming stripped 5 bases from V and 7 bases from J, with 23 bases between. The CDR3 length is 17 residues. Germline CDR1 is SGHTA and CDR2 is FQGNSA. The entire variable domain, with the rest obtained from reference TRBV7-2 and TRBJ2-2, is as follows: GAGVSQSPSNKVTEKGKDVELRCDPISGHTALYWYRQSLGQGLEFLIYFQGNSAPDKSGLPSDRFSAERTGGSVSTLTIQRTQQEDSAVYLCASSRGGQAPRGGELFFGEGSRLTVL.

The chain recombines TRBV12-5 with TRBJ2-3, with D unresolved. Germline V gives CDR1 LGHNT, CDR2 FRNRAP. The CDR3 loop spans 14 amino acids. Trimming stripped 4 bases from V and 3 bases from J, with 11 bases between. CDR3: CASGSPSKTDTQYF. The CDR3 DNA follows: TGTGCTAGTGGTTCCCCATCAAAAACAGATACGCAGTATTTT.

The CDR3 nucleotides are TGCAGCGTCGCACAGGGCGGGGAGACCCAGTACTTC. This translates into CSVAQGGETQYF. The chain links TRBV29-1 to TRBJ2-5; TRBD1 is a possible D gene (6 bases). Germline values: CDR1 SQVTM, CDR2 ANQGSEA. The ends were cut back, 6 bases at V and 5 bases at J, with 13 bases in the middle. This CDR3 comprises 12 residues.

This clonotype was picked up a small number of times. The genes are TRBV6-1 and TRBJ2-7; D may be TRBD1 or TRBD2 (5 bases each). Trimming stripped 3 bases from V and 2 bases from J, with 20 bases between. Looked up from germline, CDR1 is MNHNS and CDR2 is SASEGT. The CDR3 runs to 17 residues. Here the CDR3 DNA reads TGTGCCAGCAGTGACTTCGGGCTAGCTAGGGACCCCTACGAGCAGTACTTC. Its protein is CASSDFGLARDPYEQYF.

This clonotype was observed a handful of times. For the CDR3, the DNA is TGTGCCAGCAGCCCAGTCACAGGGGCACTAGCCAAAAACATTCAGTACTTC. It encodes CASSPVTGALAKNIQYF. The V and J genes are TRBV7-9 and TRBJ2-4, with 7 bases identical to TRBD1. The CDR3 spans 17 residues. Unmatched junction bases numbered 10, after V lost 5 bases and J lost 0 bases. Germline V gives CDR1 SEHNR, CDR2 FQNEAQ (reference sequence).

This clonotype was seen more than once but under ten times. The chain combines TRBV7-2 with TRBJ2-1, with 9 positions matching TRBD2. With 4 bases clipped from V and 4 bases from J, the junction kept 5 bases outside the gene matches. The CDR3 has 15 amino acids. Germline-derived CDR1 and CDR2 are SGHTA and FQGNSA. CDR3 sequence reads: CASSYSGSYYNEQFF. As DNA, the CDR3 is TGTGCCAGCAGCTATAGCGGGAGTTATTACAATGAGCAGTTCTTC.

This chain uses TRBV7-9 with TRBJ2-5; D may be TRBD1 (5 bases). The CDR3 length is 18 residues. With 1 base removed from V and 2 bases from J, the gap between germline ends came to 20 bases. Germline CDR1 reads SEHNR; CDR2 reads FQNEAQ (reference sequence). The CDR3 is CASSLEGVNQYVQETQYF. In DNA, the CDR3 is TGTGCCAGCAGCTTAGAAGGGGTAAACCAGTACGTACAAGAGACCCAGTACTTC.

This clonotype has more than one count but fewer than ten. The chain uses TRBV6-1 and TRBJ1-2, with 7 nucleotides matching TRBD1. The J segment lost 4 bases and the V segment lost 6 bases, leaving 8 bases of the junction unmatched. The CDR3 totals 14 residues. Germline V gene data show CDR1 as MNHNS and CDR2 as SASEGT. This CDR3 reads CASRTPGQPYGYTF. In DNA, the CDR3 is TGTGCCAGCAGGACACCGGGACAGCCCTATGGCTACACCTTC.

The sample holds many counts of this clonotype. The genes are TRBV7-2 and TRBJ2-5; D is unresolved. V gave up 5 bases and J gave up 1 base, with 8 bases separating them. The CDR3 is 13 residues long. From germline, CDR1 is SGHTA and CDR2 FQGNSA. CDR3 DNA sequence: TGTGCCAGCAGCCGAACACCCCAAGAGACCCAGTACTTC. Amino acid sequence: CASSRTPQETQYF.

The chain uses TRBV2 and TRBJ2-5; 8 bases fit TRBD2. Germline V gene lookup returns CDR1 SNHLY and CDR2 FYNNEI. The CDR3 extends over 14 amino acids. V lost 10 bases to trimming and J lost 3 bases; unmatched junction nucleotides: 10. CDR3 sequence reads: CATRLIAGKETQYF. The CDR3 DNA is TGTGCCACCCGGCTAATAGCGGGAAAAGAGACCCAGTACTTC.

This sequence joins TRBV4-3 and TRBJ2-1, with D possibly being TRBD2 (6 bases). The V gene lost 3 bases and the J gene lost 9 bases, with 12 bases spanning the gap. Germline V CDR1 and CDR2: LGHNA, YSLEER. CDR3 length equals 13 residues. CDR3 protein: CASSHGGDAEQFF. As DNA, the CDR3 is TGCGCCAGCAGCCATGGCGGGGACGCTGAGCAGTTCTTC.

In its sample, this clonotype was seen many times. This chain joins TRBV7-2 and TRBJ1-1, with D unclear. Trimming cost V 2 bases and J 5 bases, with 6 bases left between them. The CDR3 totals 12 residues. From germline, CDR1 is SGHTA and CDR2 FQGNSA. In nucleotides, the CDR3 is TGTGCCAGCAGCTTAAGGGTAACTGAAGCTTTCTTT. Translated: CASSLRVTEAFF.

The rearrangement uses TRBV7-9 and TRBJ1-2; D ambiguous. This CDR3 has 13 amino acids. Germline V gene lookup returns CDR1 SEHNR and CDR2 FQNEAQ (reference sequence). With 7 bases removed from V and 5 bases from J, the gap between germline ends came to 14 bases. This CDR3 is CASKASEGYGYTF. The CDR3 bases are TGTGCCAGCAAGGCTAGCGAGGGTTATGGCTACACCTTC.

This chain joins TRBV2 and TRBJ2-7; 7 nucleotides match TRBD1. Germline V lookup: CDR1 SNHLY, CDR2 FYNNEI. The V gene end was trimmed by 2 bases and the J gene end by 6 bases; junction bases not matched to a gene: 10. The CDR3 has 15 residues. CDR3 residues: CASSEPRQGSVEQYF. The CDR3 DNA sequence: TGTGCCAGCAGTGAACCGAGACAGGGATCGGTCGAGCAGTACTTC.

V is TRBV27 and J is TRBJ2-4; a possible D gene is TRBD2 (5 bases). There are 16 residues in the CDR3. Trimming removed 4 bases at V and 11 bases at J, with 24 bases between. Germline CDR1 MNHEY, CDR2 SMNVEV (reference sequence). The CDR3 here is CASSSKTVWASRVQYF. The CDR3 coding sequence is TGTGCCAGCAGTTCCAAGACGGTATGGGCATCGAGGGTTCAGTACTTC.

This clonotype was detected ten times or more. J is TRBJ2-1 and V is TRBV20-1; tentatively, D is TRBD1 or TRBD2 (7 bases each). V gave up 5 bases and J gave up 5 bases, with 19 bases separating them. The CDR3 is made up of 15 amino acids. CDR1 DFQATT and CDR2 SNEGSKA come from the germline V gene (reference sequence). The CDR3 loop reads CSASTGASGNNEQFF. CDR3 sequence (DNA): TGCAGTGCTTCTACAGGGGCTAGCGGAAACAATGAGCAGTTCTTC.

J is TRBJ2-1 and V is TRBV11-2, with a tentative D call TRBD1 (6 bases). Trimming left V 5 bases short and J 2 bases short, with 10 bases between. CDR3 length: 14 amino acids. Germline assignment: CDR1 SGHAT and CDR2 FQNNGV. CDR3 region: CASSPRTAYNEQFF. The CDR3 DNA follows: TGTGCCAGCAGCCCTCGGACAGCCTACAATGAGCAGTTCTTC.

V gene TRBV11-1 combines with J gene TRBJ1-1; 7 nucleotides align to TRBD1. This CDR3 contains 14 residues. Germline loops: CDR1 SGHAT, CDR2 FQDESV (reference sequence). After removal of 6 bases from V and 8 bases from J, the junction contained 12 bases not matched to a gene. CDR3: CASRFNRGAEEAFF. The CDR3 nucleotides are TGTGCCAGCAGGTTTAACAGGGGTGCAGAGGAAGCTTTCTTT.

The chain is built from TRBV2 and TRBJ1-2, with TRBD1 as a possible D gene (5 bases). The CDR3 runs 16 residues. Looked up from germline, CDR1 is SNHLY and CDR2 is FYNNEI. The V and J ends lost 6 bases and 1 base respectively, with 18 bases between them. Here the CDR3 reads CASRVMGVRDNYGYTF. The DNA for the CDR3 is TGTGCCAGCAGGGTCATGGGGGTCAGAGATAACTATGGCTACACCTTC. Variable domain in full (rest from reference TRBV2 and TRBJ1-2): EPEVTQTPSHQVTQMGQEVILRCVPISNHLYFYWYRQILGQKVEFLVSFYNNEISEKSEIFDDQFSVERPDGSNFTLKIRSTKLEDSAMYFCASRVMGVRDNYGYTFGSGTRLTVV.

The rearrangement links TRBV11-2 to TRBJ2-1; TRBD2 matches at 7 bases. Germline CDR1 SGHAT, CDR2 FQNNGV. V lost 2 bases to trimming and J lost 4 bases; unmatched junction nucleotides: 5. The length of the CDR3 is 15 residues. The CDR3 loop is CASSLSSGAYNEQFF. The CDR3 nucleotides read TGTGCCAGCAGCTTATCTAGCGGAGCATACAATGAGCAGTTCTTC.

A few counts support this clonotype. The chain carries TRBV4-1 and TRBJ2-3; unclear D gene. The CDR3 contains 17 residues. With 4 bases removed from V and 7 bases from J, the gap between germline ends came to 24 bases. CDR1 is MGHRA and CDR2 is YSYEKL in the germline V gene. The chain's CDR3 is CASSPNQLAERRHTQYF. Written as DNA, the CDR3 is TGCGCCAGCAGCCCAAATCAGCTGGCGGAGCGCAGACATACGCAGTATTTT.